A few counts support the clone carrying this T cell receptor beta chain. The antigen is unknown. The CDR3 loop spans 15 amino acids. V gave up 6 bases and J gave up 3 bases; unmatched junction bases: 8. Germline V gene lookup returns CDR1 DFQATT and CDR2 SNEGSKA (reference sequence). TCRdb independently ran MiXCR on the reads; one entry per CDR3 protein. The profile shows approximately 150,000 distinct CDR3 sequences, under 8% of them singletons. This sample was taken from a study of T cell repertoires in cytomegalovirus infection. Study observations and caveats: Across the ex vivo response, the dominant clonotypes were HLA-C-restricted CMV-specific TCR beta clonotypes. Summed frequency of shared TCR beta families picked out CMV carriers who also had the relevant HLA.

The sequence was obtained from a human donor in good health (CMV status not recorded). Some clones in this sample may be carry-over from other donors' samples. This rearrangement joins TRBV20-1 to TRBJ2-3; TRBD1 matches 11 bases. The sequenced material came from PBMCs. DNA of the CDR3: TGCAGTGCCAGGCCGGGACAGGGGGGAACAGATACGCAGTATTTT. Its protein is CSARPGQGGTDTQYF.